This is a list of T cell receptor beta chains from one sample in a study of T-cell memory formation after mild COVID-19. TCRdb redid the calling of the 5' RACE reads with MiXCR, one entry per CDR3 protein. The data contain 250,000 to 350,000 distinct CDR3 sequences, roughly a fifth of them seen just once; the ten biggest clones take up under 25%. Sequencing used PBMCs or a T cell subset sorted from them (not recorded which). The receptors shown here come from a man in his late teens or twenties who had mild COVID-19 (a few samples of this study predate the infection). Cell type and time point are not known. Both conserved end residues are trimmed from each CDR3. The order of the fields is V gene, J gene, D gene, CDR3 protein. D genes are given only for firm matches.

v_gene: TRBV7-2
j_gene: TRBJ2-3
d_gene: TRBD2
CDR3aa: ASSQTPLAGAGSTDTQY

v_gene: TRBV7-6
j_gene: TRBJ2-4
d_gene: TRBD1
CDR3aa: ASSSTGGANIQY

v_gene: TRBV18
j_gene: TRBJ1-5
d_gene: -
CDR3aa: ASSPDYSNQPQH

v_gene: TRBV3-1
j_gene: TRBJ1-4
d_gene: -
CDR3aa: ASSDQGRKLF

v_gene: TRBV29-1
j_gene: TRBJ2-1
d_gene: -
CDR3aa: SPTSSSNNEQF

v_gene: TRBV7-6
j_gene: TRBJ2-2
d_gene: TRBD1
CDR3aa: ASSRDSEGTGELF

v_gene: TRBV7-9
j_gene: TRBJ1-2
d_gene: -
CDR3aa: ASSLSPGVGYGYT

v_gene: TRBV7-6
j_gene: TRBJ2-3
d_gene: -
CDR3aa: ASSLVPGGDTQY

v_gene: TRBV5-6
j_gene: TRBJ2-7
d_gene: TRBD2
CDR3aa: ASSLVGLGSYEQY

v_gene: TRBV7-9
j_gene: TRBJ2-3
d_gene: TRBD2
CDR3aa: ATTTTGGNTDTQY

v_gene: TRBV20-1
j_gene: TRBJ2-1
d_gene: TRBD2
CDR3aa: SAFEPSSGGRNEQF

v_gene: TRBV2
j_gene: TRBJ1-4
d_gene: TRBD1
CDR3aa: ASSAGQGVEKLF

v_gene: TRBV12-3/TRBV12-4
j_gene: TRBJ2-5
d_gene: TRBD2
CDR3aa: ASSPSGGGETQY

v_gene: TRBV20-1
j_gene: TRBJ1-3
d_gene: -
CDR3aa: SARGAGNTIY

v_gene: TRBV29-1
j_gene: TRBJ1-4
d_gene: -
CDR3aa: SVAGGGRGKLF

v_gene: TRBV19
j_gene: TRBJ1-2
d_gene: -
CDR3aa: ASSIDRRGPGYT

v_gene: TRBV20-1
j_gene: TRBJ2-2
d_gene: -
CDR3aa: SATNTGELF

v_gene: TRBV5-1
j_gene: TRBJ2-5
d_gene: -
CDR3aa: ASSLTPVETQY

v_gene: TRBV20-1
j_gene: TRBJ2-3
d_gene: -
CDR3aa: SAGSSGGNTDTQY

v_gene: TRBV4-3
j_gene: TRBJ1-1
d_gene: -
CDR3aa: ASSLRGHTEAF

v_gene: TRBV6-2/TRBV6-3
j_gene: TRBJ2-3
d_gene: TRBD2
CDR3aa: ASSYPLTSGSSDTQY

v_gene: TRBV5-1
j_gene: TRBJ1-4
d_gene: -
CDR3aa: ASSPGPWQNNEKLF

v_gene: TRBV7-8
j_gene: TRBJ2-1
d_gene: TRBD1
CDR3aa: ASSSWDRAVYNEQF

v_gene: TRBV23-1
j_gene: TRBJ1-5
d_gene: -
CDR3aa: ASSQSGGHQPQH

v_gene: TRBV29-1
j_gene: TRBJ2-2
d_gene: TRBD2
CDR3aa: SAGSSGGFTGELF

v_gene: TRBV11-2
j_gene: TRBJ1-5
d_gene: -
CDR3aa: ASSKNPETQPQH

v_gene: TRBV7-3
j_gene: TRBJ2-3
d_gene: -
CDR3aa: ASSSMYTDTQY

v_gene: TRBV7-9
j_gene: TRBJ1-6
d_gene: -
CDR3aa: ASSFGAPRSPLH

v_gene: TRBV6-4
j_gene: TRBJ2-3
d_gene: -
CDR3aa: ASKKVASGITDTQY

v_gene: TRBV7-2
j_gene: TRBJ2-3
d_gene: -
CDR3aa: ASSPYRWDTQY

v_gene: TRBV7-8
j_gene: TRBJ1-6
d_gene: TRBD1
CDR3aa: ASSSHGQGHNSPLH

v_gene: TRBV7-8
j_gene: TRBJ2-1
d_gene: TRBD2
CDR3aa: ASSLGTSGANEQF